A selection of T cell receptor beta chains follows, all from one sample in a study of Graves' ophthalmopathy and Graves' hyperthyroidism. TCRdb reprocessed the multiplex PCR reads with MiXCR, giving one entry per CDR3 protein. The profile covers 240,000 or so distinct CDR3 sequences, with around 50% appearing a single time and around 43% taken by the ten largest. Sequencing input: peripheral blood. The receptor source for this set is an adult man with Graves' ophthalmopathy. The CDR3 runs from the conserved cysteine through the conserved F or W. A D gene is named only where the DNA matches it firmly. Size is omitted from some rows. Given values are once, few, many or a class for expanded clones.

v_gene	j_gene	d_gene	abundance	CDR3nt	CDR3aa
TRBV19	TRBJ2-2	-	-	TGTGCCAGTAGTCCCCCCCGGGGGGCGACCGGGGAGCTGTTTTTT	CASSPPRGATGELFF
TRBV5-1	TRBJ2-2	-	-	TGCGCCAGCAGCTTGGGCGACTTTAAAACCGGGGAGCTGTTTTTT	CASSLGDFKTGELFF
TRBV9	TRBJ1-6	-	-	TGTGCCAGCAGCTTCGGACAGCGGAATTCACCCCTCCACTTT	CASSFGQRNSPLHF
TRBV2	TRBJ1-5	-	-	TGTGCTACCACGGACCGGGATTTCAATCAGCCCCAGCATTTT	CATTDRDFNQPQHF
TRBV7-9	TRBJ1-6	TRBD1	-	TGTGCCAGCAGCTTGGCCGCGGCAGGGGGCGCGTTGAATTCACCCCTCCACTTT	CASSLAAAGGALNSPLHF
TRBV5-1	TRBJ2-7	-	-	TGCGCCAGCAGCCCCCCGGAACGATACGAGCAGTACTTC	CASSPPERYEQYF
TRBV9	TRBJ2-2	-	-	TGTGCCAGCAGCCGATCGGGGGCGAACACCGGGGAGCTGTTTTTT	CASSRSGANTGELFF
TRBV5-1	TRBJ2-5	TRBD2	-	TGCGCCAGCAGCTTGACCGGACTAGCGGGGAATCAAGAGACCCAGTACTTC	CASSLTGLAGNQETQYF
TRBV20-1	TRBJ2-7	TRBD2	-	TGCAGTGCTAGGGGGACTAGGAACTCCTACGAGCAGTACTTC	CSARGTRNSYEQYF
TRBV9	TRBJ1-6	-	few	TGTGCCAGCAGTTACTCTACAGGAGGGGCTTCACCCCTCCACTTT	CASSYSTGGASPLHF
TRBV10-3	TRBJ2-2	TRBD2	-	TGTGCCAGCAGTTACTTCACACTAGCGGGAAGTCACGGGGAGCTGTTTTTT	CASSYFTLAGSHGELFF
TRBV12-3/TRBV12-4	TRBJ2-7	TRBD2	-	TGTGCCAGCAGTTCCTCGGGACTAGCGGGAGAGTACCCCTACGAGCAGTACTTC	CASSSSGLAGEYPYEQYF
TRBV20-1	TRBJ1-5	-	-	TGCAGTGCAGTTCAGGGGTATCAGGTTAATCAGCCCCAGCATTTT	CSAVQGYQVNQPQHF
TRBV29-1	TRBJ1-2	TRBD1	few	TGCAGCGTTTGGACAGGGGATTGGGGCTACACCTTC	CSVWTGDWGYTF
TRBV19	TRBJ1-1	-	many	TGTGCCAGTATGAAAACGAGGAACACTGAAGCTTTCTTT	CASMKTRNTEAFF
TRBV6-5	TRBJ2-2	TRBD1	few	TGTGCCAGCAGTGAACAGGGGGACACCGGGGAGCTGTTTTTT	CASSEQGDTGELFF
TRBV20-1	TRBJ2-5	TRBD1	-	TGCAGTGCTAGAGACGGGACAGGGGAAGAGACCCAGTACTTC	CSARDGTGEETQYF
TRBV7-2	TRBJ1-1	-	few	TGTGCCAGCAGTGAGGGCAGGACTGAAGCTTTCTTT	CASSEGRTEAFF
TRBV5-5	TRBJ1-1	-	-	TGTGCCAGCAGCTTGTCTTGGCAGACTGAAGCTTTCTTT	CASSLSWQTEAFF